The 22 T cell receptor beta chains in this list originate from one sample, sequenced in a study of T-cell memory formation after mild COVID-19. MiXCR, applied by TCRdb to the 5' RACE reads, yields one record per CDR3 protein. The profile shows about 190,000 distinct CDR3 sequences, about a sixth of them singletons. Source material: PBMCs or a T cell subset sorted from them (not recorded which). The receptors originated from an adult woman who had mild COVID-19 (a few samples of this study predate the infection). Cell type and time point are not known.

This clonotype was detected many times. The CDR3: CASSQDQVRAGNEQYF. In DNA form, the CDR3 reads TGCGCCAGCAGCCAAGACCAGGTCAGAGCGGGAAACGAGCAGTACTTC. This chain uses TRBV4-3 with TRBJ2-7; TRBD2 matches 7 bases. The CDR3 is made up of 16 amino acids. V gave up 0 bases and J gave up 5 bases; unmatched junction bases: 10. The germline V gene has CDR1 LGHNA and CDR2 YSLEER.

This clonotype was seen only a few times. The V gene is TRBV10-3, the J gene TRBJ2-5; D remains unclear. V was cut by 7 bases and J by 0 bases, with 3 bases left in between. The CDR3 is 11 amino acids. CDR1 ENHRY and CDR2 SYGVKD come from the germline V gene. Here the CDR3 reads CAIKNQETQYF. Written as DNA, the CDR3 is TGTGCCATCAAGAACCAAGAGACCCAGTACTTC.

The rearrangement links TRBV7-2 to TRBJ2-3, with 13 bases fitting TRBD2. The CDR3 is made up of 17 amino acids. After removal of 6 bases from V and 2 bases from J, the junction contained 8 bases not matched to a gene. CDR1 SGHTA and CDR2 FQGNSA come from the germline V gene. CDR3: CASSPRLAGGSTDTQYF. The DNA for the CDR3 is TGTGCCAGCAGTCCTAGACTAGCGGGAGGATCCACAGATACGCAGTATTTT.

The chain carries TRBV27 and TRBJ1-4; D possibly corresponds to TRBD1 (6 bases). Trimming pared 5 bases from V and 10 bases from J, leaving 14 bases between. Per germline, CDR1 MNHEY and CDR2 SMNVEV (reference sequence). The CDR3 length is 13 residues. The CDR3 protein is CASSPGAYRKLFF. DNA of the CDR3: TGTGCCAGCAGTCCAGGGGCATATCGAAAACTGTTTTTT.

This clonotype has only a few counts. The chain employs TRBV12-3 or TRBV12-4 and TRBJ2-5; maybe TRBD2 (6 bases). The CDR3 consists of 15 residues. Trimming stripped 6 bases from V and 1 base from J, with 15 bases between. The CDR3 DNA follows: TGTGCCAGCAGCCCCGGACGACTAGGCCAAGAGACCCAGTACTTC. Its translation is CASSPGRLGQETQYF.

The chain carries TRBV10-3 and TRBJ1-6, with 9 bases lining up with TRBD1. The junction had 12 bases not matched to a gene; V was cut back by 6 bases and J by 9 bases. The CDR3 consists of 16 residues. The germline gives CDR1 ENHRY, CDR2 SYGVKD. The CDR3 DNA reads TGTGCCATCAGCCATTCGGGACAGGGAGTCGGTTCACCCCTCCACTTT. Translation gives CAISHSGQGVGSPLHF.

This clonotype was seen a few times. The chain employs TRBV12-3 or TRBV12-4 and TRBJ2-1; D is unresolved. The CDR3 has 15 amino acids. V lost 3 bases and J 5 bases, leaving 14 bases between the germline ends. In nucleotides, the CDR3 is TGTGCCAGCAGTTTCCGGCAGGCTGGGGACAATGAGCAGTTCTTC. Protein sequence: CASSFRQAGDNEQFF.

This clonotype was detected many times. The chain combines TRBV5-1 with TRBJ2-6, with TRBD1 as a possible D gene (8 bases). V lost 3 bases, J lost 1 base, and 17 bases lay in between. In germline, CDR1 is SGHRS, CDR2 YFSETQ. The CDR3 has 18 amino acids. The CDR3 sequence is CASSSGQGGNSGANVLTF. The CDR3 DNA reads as TGCGCCAGCAGCTCTGGACAGGGAGGGAATTCTGGGGCCAACGTCCTGACTTTC.

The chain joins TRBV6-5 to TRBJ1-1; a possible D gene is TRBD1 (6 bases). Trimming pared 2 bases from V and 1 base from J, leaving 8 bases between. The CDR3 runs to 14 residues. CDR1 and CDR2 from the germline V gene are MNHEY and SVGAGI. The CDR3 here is CASSYGQSNTEAFF. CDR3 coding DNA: TGTGCCAGCAGTTACGGACAGTCGAACACTGAAGCTTTCTTT.

CDR3 region: CASRSGGNEQFF. Here the CDR3 DNA reads TGTGCCAGCAGATCAGGGGGAAATGAGCAGTTCTTC. The gene calls are TRBV6-5 and TRBJ2-1; TRBD1 matches at 7 bases. This CDR3 has 12 amino acids. CDR1 and CDR2 (germline): MNHEY, SVGAGI. With 6 bases clipped from V and 7 bases from J, the junction kept 3 bases outside the gene matches.

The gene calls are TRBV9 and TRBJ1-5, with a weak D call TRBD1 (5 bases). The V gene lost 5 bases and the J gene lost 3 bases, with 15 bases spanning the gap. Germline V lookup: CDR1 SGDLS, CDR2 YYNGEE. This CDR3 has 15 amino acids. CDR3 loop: CASSTGDGSNQPQHF. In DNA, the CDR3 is TGTGCCAGCAGTACCGGGGACGGCTCCAATCAGCCCCAGCATTTT.

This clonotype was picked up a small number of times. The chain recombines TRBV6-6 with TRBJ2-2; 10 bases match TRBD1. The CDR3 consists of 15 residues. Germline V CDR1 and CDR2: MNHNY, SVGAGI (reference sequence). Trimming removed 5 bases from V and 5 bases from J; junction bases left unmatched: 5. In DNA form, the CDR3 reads TGTGCCAGCAGTCCACCGGGACAGGGGACCGGGGAGCTGTTTTTT. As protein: CASSPPGQGTGELFF.

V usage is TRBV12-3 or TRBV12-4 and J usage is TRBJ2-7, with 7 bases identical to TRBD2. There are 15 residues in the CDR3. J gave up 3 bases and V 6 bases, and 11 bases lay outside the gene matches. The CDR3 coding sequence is TGTGCCAGCAGGGGGGGGATAGCGAATGGCTACGAGCAGTACTTC. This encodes CASRGGIANGYEQYF.

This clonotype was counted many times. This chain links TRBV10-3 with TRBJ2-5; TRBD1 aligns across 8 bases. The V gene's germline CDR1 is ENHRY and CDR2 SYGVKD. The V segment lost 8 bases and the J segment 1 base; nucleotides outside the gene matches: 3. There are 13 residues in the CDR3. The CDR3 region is CAIGGQVQETQYF. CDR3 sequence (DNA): TGTGCCATCGGGGGACAGGTCCAAGAGACCCAGTACTTC.

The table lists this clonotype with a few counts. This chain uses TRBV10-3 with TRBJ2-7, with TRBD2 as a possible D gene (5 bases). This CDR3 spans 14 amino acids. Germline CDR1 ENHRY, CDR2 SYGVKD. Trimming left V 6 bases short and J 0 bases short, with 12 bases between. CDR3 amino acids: CAISPNRDSYEQYF. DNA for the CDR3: TGTGCCATCAGCCCCAACCGGGACTCCTACGAGCAGTACTTC.

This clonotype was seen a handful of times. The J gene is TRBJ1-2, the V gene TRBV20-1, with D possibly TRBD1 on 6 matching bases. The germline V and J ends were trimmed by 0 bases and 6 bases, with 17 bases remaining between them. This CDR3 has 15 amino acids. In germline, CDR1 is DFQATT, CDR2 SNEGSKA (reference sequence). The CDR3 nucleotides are TGCAGTGCTAGAGACTGGAGTGGACAGTTTAATGGCTACACCTTC. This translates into CSARDWSGQFNGYTF.

Written as DNA, the CDR3 is TGCAGTGCTAGAGCCCTCTACCTAGCGGCATCCTACAATGAGCAGTTCTTC. Protein sequence: CSARALYLAASYNEQFF. The J gene is TRBJ2-1, the V gene TRBV20-1; 7 bases fit TRBD2. The CDR3 loop spans 17 amino acids. Germline V gene sequence: CDR1 DFQATT, CDR2 SNEGSKA (reference sequence). The V segment lost 1 base and the J segment 1 base; nucleotides outside the gene matches: 10.

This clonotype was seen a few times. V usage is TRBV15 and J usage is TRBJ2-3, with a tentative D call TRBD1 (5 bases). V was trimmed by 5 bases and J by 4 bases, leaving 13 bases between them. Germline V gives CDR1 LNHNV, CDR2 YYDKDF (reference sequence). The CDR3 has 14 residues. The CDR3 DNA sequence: TGTGCCACCAGCCTCGCAGGCAGGGCAGATACGCAGTATTTT. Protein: CATSLAGRADTQYF.

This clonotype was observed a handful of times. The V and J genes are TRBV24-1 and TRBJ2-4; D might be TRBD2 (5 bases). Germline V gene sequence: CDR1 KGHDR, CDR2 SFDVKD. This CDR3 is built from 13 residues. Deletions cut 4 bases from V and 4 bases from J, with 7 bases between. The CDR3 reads CATSDREKNIQYF. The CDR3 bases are TGTGCCACCAGTGACCGGGAAAAAAACATTCAGTACTTC.

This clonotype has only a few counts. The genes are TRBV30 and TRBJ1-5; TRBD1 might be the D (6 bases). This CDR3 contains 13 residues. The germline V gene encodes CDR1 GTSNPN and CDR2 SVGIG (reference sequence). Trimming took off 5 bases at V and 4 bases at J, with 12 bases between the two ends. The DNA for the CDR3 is TGTGCCTGGGCGACACAGGGTAATCAGCCCCAGCATTTT. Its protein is CAWATQGNQPQHF.

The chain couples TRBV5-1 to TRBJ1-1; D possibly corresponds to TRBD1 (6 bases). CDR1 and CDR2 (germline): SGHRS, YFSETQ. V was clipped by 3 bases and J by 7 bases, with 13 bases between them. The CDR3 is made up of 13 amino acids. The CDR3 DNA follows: TGCGCCAGCAGCTCCCATACAGGGAGTGAAGCTTTCTTT. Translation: CASSSHTGSEAFF.

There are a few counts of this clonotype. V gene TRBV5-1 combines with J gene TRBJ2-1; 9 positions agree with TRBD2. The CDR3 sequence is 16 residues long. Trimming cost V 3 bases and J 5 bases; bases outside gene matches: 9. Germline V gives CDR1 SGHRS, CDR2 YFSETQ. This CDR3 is CASSSTSGPANNEQFF. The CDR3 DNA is TGCGCCAGCAGCTCAACTAGCGGGCCGGCGAACAATGAGCAGTTCTTC.